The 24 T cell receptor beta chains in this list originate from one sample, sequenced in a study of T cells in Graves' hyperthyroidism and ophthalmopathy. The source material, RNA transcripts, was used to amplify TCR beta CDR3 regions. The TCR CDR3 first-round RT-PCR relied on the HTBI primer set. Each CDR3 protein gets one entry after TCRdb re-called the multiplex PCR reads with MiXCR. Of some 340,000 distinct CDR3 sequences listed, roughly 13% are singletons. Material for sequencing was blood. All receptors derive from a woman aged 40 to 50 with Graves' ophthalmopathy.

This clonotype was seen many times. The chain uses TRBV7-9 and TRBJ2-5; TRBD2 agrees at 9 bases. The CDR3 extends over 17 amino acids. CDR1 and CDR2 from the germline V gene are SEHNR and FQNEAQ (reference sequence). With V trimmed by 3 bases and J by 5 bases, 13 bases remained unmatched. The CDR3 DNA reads TGTGCCAGCAGCTTTACCTCGGGTAGCGGGAGCCTTGAGACCCAGTACTTC. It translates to CASSFTSGSGSLETQYF. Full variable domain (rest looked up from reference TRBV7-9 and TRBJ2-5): DTGVSQNPRHKITKRGQNVTFRCDPISEHNRLYWYRQTLGQGPEFLTYFQNEAQLEKSRLLSDRFSAERPKGSFSTLEIQRTEQGDSAMYLCASSFTSGSGSLETQYFGPGTRLLVL.

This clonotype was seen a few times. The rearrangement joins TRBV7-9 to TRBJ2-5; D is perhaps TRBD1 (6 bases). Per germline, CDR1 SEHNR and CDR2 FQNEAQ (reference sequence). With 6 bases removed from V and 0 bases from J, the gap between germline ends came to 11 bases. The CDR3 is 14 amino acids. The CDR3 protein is CASSMDRYQETQYF. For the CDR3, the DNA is TGTGCCAGCAGTATGGACAGATACCAAGAGACCCAGTACTTC.

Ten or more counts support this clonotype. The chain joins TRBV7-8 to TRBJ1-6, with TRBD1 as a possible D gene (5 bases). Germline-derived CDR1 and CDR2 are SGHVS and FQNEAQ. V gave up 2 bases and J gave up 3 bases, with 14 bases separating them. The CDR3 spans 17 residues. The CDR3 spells CASSLLSGTGYNSPLHF. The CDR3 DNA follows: TGTGCCAGCAGCTTACTTTCCGGGACGGGCTATAATTCACCCCTCCACTTT.

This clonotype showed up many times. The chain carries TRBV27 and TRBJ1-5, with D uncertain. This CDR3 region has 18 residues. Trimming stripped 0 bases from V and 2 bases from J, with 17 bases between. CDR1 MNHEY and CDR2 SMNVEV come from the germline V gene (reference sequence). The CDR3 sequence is CASSLSMGFGSGNQPQHF. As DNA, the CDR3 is TGTGCCAGCAGTTTATCGATGGGGTTTGGGAGTGGCAATCAGCCCCAGCATTTT.

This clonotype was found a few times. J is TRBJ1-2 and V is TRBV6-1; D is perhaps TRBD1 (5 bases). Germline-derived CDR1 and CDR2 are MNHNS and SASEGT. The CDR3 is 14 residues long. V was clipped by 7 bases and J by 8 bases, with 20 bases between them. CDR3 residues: CASTSRGSEGGYTF. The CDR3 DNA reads TGTGCCAGCACATCCCGGGGCTCTGAGGGCGGCTACACCTTC.

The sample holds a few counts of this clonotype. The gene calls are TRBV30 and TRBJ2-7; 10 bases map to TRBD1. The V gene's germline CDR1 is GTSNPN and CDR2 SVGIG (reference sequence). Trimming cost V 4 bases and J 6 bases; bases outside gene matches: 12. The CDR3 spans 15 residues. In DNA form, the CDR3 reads TGTGCCTGGACGACCCCGGGACAGGGGTTTCGCGAGCAGTACTTC. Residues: CAWTTPGQGFREQYF. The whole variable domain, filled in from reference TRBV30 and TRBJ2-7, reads SQTIHQWPATLVQPVGSPLSLECTVEGTSNPNLYWYRQAAGRGLQLLFYSVGIGQISSEVPQNLSASRPQDRQFILSSKKLLLSDSGFYLCAWTTPGQGFREQYFGPGTRLTVT.

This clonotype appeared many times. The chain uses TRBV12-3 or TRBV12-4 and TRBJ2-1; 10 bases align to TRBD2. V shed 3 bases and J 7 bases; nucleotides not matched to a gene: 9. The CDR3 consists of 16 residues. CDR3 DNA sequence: TGTGCCAGCAGTTTGGCCGGGACTAGCGTAGGAAATGAGCAGTTCTTC. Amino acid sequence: CASSLAGTSVGNEQFF.

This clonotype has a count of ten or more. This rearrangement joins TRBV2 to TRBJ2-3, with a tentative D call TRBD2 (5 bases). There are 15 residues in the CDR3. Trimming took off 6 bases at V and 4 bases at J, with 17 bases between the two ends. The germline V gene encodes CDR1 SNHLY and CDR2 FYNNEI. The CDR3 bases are TGTGCCAGCAGGGGGTTGGCTAGCTTCTCAGATACGCAGTATTTT. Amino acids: CASRGLASFSDTQYF. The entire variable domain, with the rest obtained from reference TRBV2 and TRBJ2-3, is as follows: EPEVTQTPSHQVTQMGQEVILRCVPISNHLYFYWYRQILGQKVEFLVSFYNNEISEKSEIFDDQFSVERPDGSNFTLKIRSTKLEDSAMYFCASRGLASFSDTQYFGPGTRLTVL.

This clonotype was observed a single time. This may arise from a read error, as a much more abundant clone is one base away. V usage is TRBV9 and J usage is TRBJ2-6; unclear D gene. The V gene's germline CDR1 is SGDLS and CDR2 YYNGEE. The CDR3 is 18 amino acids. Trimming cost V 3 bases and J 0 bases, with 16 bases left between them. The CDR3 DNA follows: TGTGCCAGCAGCGCCCAGGCAGGTCGGCACTCTGGGGCCAACGTCCTGACTTTC. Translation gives CASSAQAGRHSGANVLTF.

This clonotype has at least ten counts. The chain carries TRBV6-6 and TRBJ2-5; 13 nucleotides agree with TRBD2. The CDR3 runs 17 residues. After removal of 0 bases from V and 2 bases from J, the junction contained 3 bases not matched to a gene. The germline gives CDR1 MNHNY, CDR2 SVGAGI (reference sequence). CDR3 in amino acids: CASSYSGLAGTQETQYF. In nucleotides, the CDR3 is TGTGCCAGCAGTTACTCGGGACTAGCGGGGACACAAGAGACCCAGTACTTC.

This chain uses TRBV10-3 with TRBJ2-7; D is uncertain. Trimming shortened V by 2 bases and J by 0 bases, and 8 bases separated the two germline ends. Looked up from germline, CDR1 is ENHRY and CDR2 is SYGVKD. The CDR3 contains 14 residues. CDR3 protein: CAISEEWSSYEQYF. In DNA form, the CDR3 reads TGTGCCATCAGTGAGGAGTGGAGCTCCTACGAGCAGTACTTC.

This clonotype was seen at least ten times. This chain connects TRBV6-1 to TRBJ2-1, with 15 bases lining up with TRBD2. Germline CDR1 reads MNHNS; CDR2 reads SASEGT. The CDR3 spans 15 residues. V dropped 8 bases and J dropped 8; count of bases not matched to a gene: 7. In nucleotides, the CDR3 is TGTGCCAGCGGACTAGCGGGGGGGCAATCCGATGAGCAGTTCTTC. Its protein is CASGLAGGQSDEQFF.

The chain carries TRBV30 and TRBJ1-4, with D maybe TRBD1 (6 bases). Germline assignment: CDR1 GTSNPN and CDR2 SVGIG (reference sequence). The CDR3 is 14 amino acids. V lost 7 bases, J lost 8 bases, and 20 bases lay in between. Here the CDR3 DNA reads TGTGCCTCTCGGGGGGGCCCGGCGGGGGAAAAACTGTTTTTT. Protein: CASRGGPAGEKLFF.

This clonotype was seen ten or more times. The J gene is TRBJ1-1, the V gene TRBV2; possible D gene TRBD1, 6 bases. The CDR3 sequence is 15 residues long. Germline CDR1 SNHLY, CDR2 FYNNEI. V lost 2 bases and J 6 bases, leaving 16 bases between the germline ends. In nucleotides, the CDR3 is TGTGCCAGCAGTGAAATTCGCCCGGGGGCGGCTGAAGCTTTCTTT. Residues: CASSEIRPGAAEAFF. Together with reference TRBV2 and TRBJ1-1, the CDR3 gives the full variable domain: EPEVTQTPSHQVTQMGQEVILRCVPISNHLYFYWYRQILGQKVEFLVSFYNNEISEKSEIFDDQFSVERPDGSNFTLKIRSTKLEDSAMYFCASSEIRPGAAEAFFGQGTRLTVV.

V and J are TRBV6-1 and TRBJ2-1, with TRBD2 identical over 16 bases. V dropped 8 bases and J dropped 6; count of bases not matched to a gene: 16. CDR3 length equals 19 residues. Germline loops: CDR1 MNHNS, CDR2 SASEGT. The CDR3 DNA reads TGTGCCAGCTCACCCCCTACCGGGACTAGCGGGGGGGCAACCAATGAGCAGTTCTTC. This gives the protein CASSPPTGTSGGATNEQFF.

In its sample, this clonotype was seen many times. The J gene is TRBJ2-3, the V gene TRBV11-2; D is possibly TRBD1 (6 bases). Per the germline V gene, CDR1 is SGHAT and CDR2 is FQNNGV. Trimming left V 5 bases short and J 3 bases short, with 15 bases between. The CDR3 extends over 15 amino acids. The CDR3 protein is CASSETGLRTDTQYF. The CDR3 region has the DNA TGTGCCAGCAGCGAAACAGGGTTGAGGACAGATACGCAGTATTTT. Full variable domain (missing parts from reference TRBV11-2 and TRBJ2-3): EAGVAQSPRYKIIEKRQSVAFWCNPISGHATLYWYQQILGQGPKLLIQFQNNGVVDDSQLPKDRFSAERLKGVDSTLKIQPAKLEDSAVYLCASSETGLRTDTQYFGPGTRLTVL.

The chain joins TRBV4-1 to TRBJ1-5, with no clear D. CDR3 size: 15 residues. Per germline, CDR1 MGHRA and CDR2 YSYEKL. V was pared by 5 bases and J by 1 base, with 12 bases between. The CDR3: CASSAVMGSNQPQHF. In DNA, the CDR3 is TGCGCCAGCAGCGCCGTTATGGGGAGCAATCAGCCCCAGCATTTT.

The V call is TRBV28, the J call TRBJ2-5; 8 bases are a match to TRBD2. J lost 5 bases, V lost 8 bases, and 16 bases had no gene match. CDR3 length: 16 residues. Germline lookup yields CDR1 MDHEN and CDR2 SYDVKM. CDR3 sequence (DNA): TGTGCCAGCGGTACCTTAGCGGGGACGGGCGGGGAGACCCAGTACTTC. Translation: CASGTLAGTGGETQYF. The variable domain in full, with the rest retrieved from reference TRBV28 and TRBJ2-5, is DVKVTQSSRYLVKRTGEKVFLECVQDMDHENMFWYRQDPGLGLRLIYFSYDVKMKEKGDIPEGYSVSREKKERFSLILESASTNQTSMYLCASGTLAGTGGETQYFGPGTRLLVL.

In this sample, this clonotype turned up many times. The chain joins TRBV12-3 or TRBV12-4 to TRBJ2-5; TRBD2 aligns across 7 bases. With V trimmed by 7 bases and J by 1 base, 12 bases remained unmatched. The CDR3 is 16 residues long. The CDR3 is CASNRWGGLPQETQYF. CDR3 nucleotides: TGTGCCAGCAACCGATGGGGGGGACTACCCCAAGAGACCCAGTACTTC.

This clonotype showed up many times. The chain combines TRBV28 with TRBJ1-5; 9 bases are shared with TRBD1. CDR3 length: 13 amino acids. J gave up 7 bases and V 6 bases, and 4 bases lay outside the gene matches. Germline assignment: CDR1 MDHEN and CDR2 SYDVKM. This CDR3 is CASRDRGWQPQHF. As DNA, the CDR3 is TGTGCCAGCAGGGACAGGGGATGGCAGCCCCAGCATTTT. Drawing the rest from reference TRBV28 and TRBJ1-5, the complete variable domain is DVKVTQSSRYLVKRTGEKVFLECVQDMDHENMFWYRQDPGLGLRLIYFSYDVKMKEKGDIPEGYSVSREKKERFSLILESASTNQTSMYLCASRDRGWQPQHFGDGTRLSIL.

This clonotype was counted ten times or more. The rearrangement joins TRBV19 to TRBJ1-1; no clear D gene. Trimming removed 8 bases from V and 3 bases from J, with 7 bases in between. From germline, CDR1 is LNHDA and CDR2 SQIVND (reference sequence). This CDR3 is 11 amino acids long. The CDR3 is CASLRHTEAFF. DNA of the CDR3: TGTGCCAGTCTGAGGCACACTGAAGCTTTCTTT.

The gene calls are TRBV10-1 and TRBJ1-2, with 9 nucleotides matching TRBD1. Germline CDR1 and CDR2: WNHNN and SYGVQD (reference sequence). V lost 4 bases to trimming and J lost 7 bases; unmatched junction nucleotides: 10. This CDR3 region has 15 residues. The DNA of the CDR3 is TGCGCCAGCAGTGCTGCCGGGACAGGGAGCCGTGGCTACACCTTC. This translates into CASSAAGTGSRGYTF.

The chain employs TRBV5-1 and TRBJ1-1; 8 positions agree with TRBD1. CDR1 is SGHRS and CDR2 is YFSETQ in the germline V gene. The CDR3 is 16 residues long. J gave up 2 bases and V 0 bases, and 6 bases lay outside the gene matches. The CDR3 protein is CASSLAAGGLNTEAFF. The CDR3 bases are TGCGCCAGCAGCTTGGCCGCAGGGGGCCTAAACACTGAAGCTTTCTTT.

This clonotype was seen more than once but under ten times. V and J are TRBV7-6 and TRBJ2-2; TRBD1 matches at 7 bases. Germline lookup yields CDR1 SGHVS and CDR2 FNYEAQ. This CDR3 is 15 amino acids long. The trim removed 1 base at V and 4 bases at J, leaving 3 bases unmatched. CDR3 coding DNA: TGTGCCAGCAGCTTAGTTAACAGGGGCACCGGGGAGCTGTTTTTT. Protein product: CASSLVNRGTGELFF. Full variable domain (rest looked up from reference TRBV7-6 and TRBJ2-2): GAGVSQSPRYKVTKRGQDVALRCDPISGHVSLYWYRQALGQGPEFLTYFNYEAQQDKSGLPNDRFSAERPEGSISTLTIQRTEQRDSAMYRCASSLVNRGTGELFFGEGSRLTVL.